Below, one TCR beta chain is given with its context. Its antigen is unidentified. Without the conserved terminal phenylalanine or tryptophan, this CDR3 likely stems from a read error. The germline gives CDR1 MNHNS, CDR2 SASEGT. V lost 8 bases to trimming and J lost 5 bases, with 16 bases between them. The CDR3 is 13 amino acids. Alongside a J-beta primer mix, a sample-barcoded 5' primer served in a second PCR lasting roughly 7 to 12 cycles. TCRdb re-called the 5' RACE reads through MiXCR, storing one row per CDR3 protein. Here the sample spans approximately 790,000 distinct CDR3 sequences, less than 80% being singletons. The data derive from a study of blood T cells in healthy people across ages. Study as a whole: Every two T cells gave about one barcoded beta molecule via template switching.

Study-wide findings and caveats: The unknown donor CMV status may have confounded expanded clonotype changes. Diversity estimated from one million T cells was considered an underestimate. Older individuals had lower TCR beta diversity per million T cells (the decline was roughly linear).

Sample: blood. The sequence was obtained from a young man in good health. The chain joins TRBV6-1 to TRBJ2-7; possibly TRBD1 or TRBD2 for D (5 bases each). The DNA of the CDR3 is TGTGCCAGCGACCCCCGTATGGGGGACGAGCAGTACTCC. Protein: CASDPRMGDEQYS.